Listed below are T cell receptor beta chains from one sample, sequenced in a study of T-cell reconstitution after alpha-beta-depleted transplantation in children. TCRdb re-called the PCR reads with MiXCR, one entry per CDR3 protein. The sample shows approximately 130,000 distinct CDR3 sequences, around a tenth of them seen only once. Specimen: PBMCs, mostly from graft donor cells, collected 180 days after TCRalphabeta/CD19-depleted stem cell transplant. These receptors were collected from a girl in the first two years of life who had a stem cell transplant for combined immunodeficiency, so the T cells may come from the graft donor. CDR3s include the opening cysteine and the closing phenylalanine or tryptophan. The D gene is left open where the match is weak. Clone size is shown for a subset of rows, as once, few, many or a class of expanded clone.

j_gene: TRBJ2-1; d_gene: NA; abundance: many; v_gene: TRBV6-1; CDR3nt: TGTGCCAGCAGTGAAACTAGTTTCAATGAGCAGTTCTTC; CDR3aa: CASSETSFNEQFF
j_gene: TRBJ2-2; d_gene: TRBD1; abundance: few; v_gene: TRBV6-1; CDR3nt: TGTGCCAGCAGCTCTCTTTCCGACAGGGGCCCTTGGAGAACCGGGGAGCTGTTTTTT; CDR3aa: CASSSLSDRGPWRTGELFF
j_gene: TRBJ1-1; d_gene: NA; abundance: NA; v_gene: TRBV5-1; CDR3nt: TGCGCCAGCAGCGGAGTAGGGAGGAACACTGAAGCTTTCTTT; CDR3aa: CASSGVGRNTEAFF
j_gene: TRBJ2-2; d_gene: NA; abundance: many; v_gene: TRBV5-1; CDR3nt: TGCGCCAGCAGCTTCGGCACCGGGGAGCTGTTTTTT; CDR3aa: CASSFGTGELFF
j_gene: TRBJ2-3; d_gene: NA; abundance: NA; v_gene: TRBV2; CDR3nt: TGTGCCAGCAATTGGCAGATCACAGATACGCAGTATTTT; CDR3aa: CASNWQITDTQYF
j_gene: TRBJ2-1; d_gene: TRBD2; abundance: NA; v_gene: TRBV5-1; CDR3nt: TGCGCCAGCAGCATCGGACTAGCCCGCGATGAGCAGTTCTTC; CDR3aa: CASSIGLARDEQFF
j_gene: TRBJ1-6; d_gene: NA; abundance: few; v_gene: TRBV5-1; CDR3nt: TGCGCCAGCAGCTTGAGAGGGCCCCAGGATTCACCCCTCCACTTT; CDR3aa: CASSLRGPQDSPLHF
j_gene: TRBJ2-3; d_gene: NA; abundance: few; v_gene: TRBV7-8; CDR3nt: TGTGCCAGCGGGGTCCTAGGTAGGGGCAGCACAGATACGCAGTATTTT; CDR3aa: CASGVLGRGSTDTQYF
j_gene: TRBJ2-7; d_gene: TRBD2; abundance: NA; v_gene: TRBV11-2; CDR3nt: TGTGCCAGCAGCTTAGTGGGGACTAGTTTCTACGAGCAGTACTTC; CDR3aa: CASSLVGTSFYEQYF
j_gene: TRBJ2-7; d_gene: TRBD1; abundance: few; v_gene: TRBV9; CDR3nt: TGTGCCAGCAGCGTAGAGAAGGACAGGAGCTCCTACGAGCAGTACTTC; CDR3aa: CASSVEKDRSSYEQYF
j_gene: TRBJ2-1; d_gene: TRBD2; abundance: NA; v_gene: TRBV3-1; CDR3nt: TGTGCCAGCAGCGGAGTCCCTAGCGGGGGTTGGGAGCAGTTCTTC; CDR3aa: CASSGVPSGGWEQFF
j_gene: TRBJ1-2; d_gene: TRBD1; abundance: NA; v_gene: TRBV20-1; CDR3nt: TGCAGTGCCCCGCCTGGGACAGGGCATAAAGGCTACACCTTC; CDR3aa: CSAPPGTGHKGYTF
j_gene: TRBJ2-7; d_gene: NA; abundance: few; v_gene: TRBV4-3; CDR3nt: TGCGCCAGCAGCCAAGGATTCGCCAGCTCCTACGAGCAGTACTTC; CDR3aa: CASSQGFASSYEQYF
j_gene: TRBJ2-1; d_gene: NA; abundance: NA; v_gene: TRBV24-1; CDR3nt: TGTGCCACCAGTGATTTGGGGGGGATGGACAATGAGCAGTTCTTC; CDR3aa: CATSDLGGMDNEQFF
j_gene: TRBJ2-5; d_gene: NA; abundance: few; v_gene: TRBV3-1; CDR3nt: TGTGCCAGCAGCCATCGGGGGACACGTCAGTACTTC; CDR3aa: CASSHRGTRQYF
j_gene: TRBJ1-4; d_gene: NA; abundance: few; v_gene: TRBV6-1; CDR3nt: TGTGCCAGCAGTCAGGGTGTTGGGGGTGAAAAACTGTTTTTT; CDR3aa: CASSQGVGGEKLFF
j_gene: TRBJ2-7; d_gene: NA; abundance: few; v_gene: TRBV6-2/TRBV6-3; CDR3nt: TGTGCCAGCAGCTATGAGGACAGCTCCTCCTACGAGCAGTACTTC; CDR3aa: CASSYEDSSSYEQYF
j_gene: TRBJ2-7; d_gene: TRBD1; abundance: few; v_gene: TRBV5-5; CDR3nt: TGTGCCAGCAGCCGTCCGGGACAGGGCTACGAGCAGTACTTC; CDR3aa: CASSRPGQGYEQYF
j_gene: TRBJ2-1; d_gene: TRBD1; abundance: few; v_gene: TRBV29-1; CDR3nt: TGCAGCGTTGGGACAGGGGGCGATGAGCAGTTCTTC; CDR3aa: CSVGTGGDEQFF
j_gene: TRBJ1-2; d_gene: NA; abundance: few; v_gene: TRBV12-3/TRBV12-4; CDR3nt: TGTGCCAGCAGTTTGGGGACATCATATGGCTACACCTTC; CDR3aa: CASSLGTSYGYTF
j_gene: TRBJ2-7; d_gene: NA; abundance: few; v_gene: TRBV27; CDR3nt: TGTGCCAGCAGTTTATCGGCCCCAGTTTACGAGCAGTACTTC; CDR3aa: CASSLSAPVYEQYF
j_gene: TRBJ2-2; d_gene: NA; abundance: NA; v_gene: TRBV27; CDR3nt: TGTGCCAGCAGTTTCTCGATCCCCGGGGAGCTGTTTTTT; CDR3aa: CASSFSIPGELFF
j_gene: TRBJ2-3; d_gene: NA; abundance: NA; v_gene: TRBV10-3; CDR3nt: TGTGCCATCAGTGAGCCAGGCACAGATACGCAGTATTTT; CDR3aa: CAISEPGTDTQYF
j_gene: TRBJ2-1; d_gene: TRBD2; abundance: once; v_gene: TRBV7-8; CDR3nt: TGTGCCAGCAGCACTATTAGGGACTCAGCGGGAGCAGCTTACAATGAGCAGTTCTTC; CDR3aa: CASSTIRDSAGAAYNEQFF
j_gene: TRBJ2-7; d_gene: TRBD2; abundance: NA; v_gene: TRBV7-2; CDR3nt: TGTGCCAGCGCGGGGGGCCTCTCCTACGAGCAGTACTTC; CDR3aa: CASAGGLSYEQYF
j_gene: TRBJ2-1; d_gene: NA; abundance: NA; v_gene: TRBV6-2/TRBV6-3; CDR3nt: TGTGCCAGCATCGGGACGGAGTACAATGAGCAGTTCTTC; CDR3aa: CASIGTEYNEQFF
j_gene: TRBJ1-3; d_gene: NA; abundance: few; v_gene: TRBV7-6; CDR3nt: TGTGCCAGCAGCTTAGATCCCGGGACATCCGGAAACACCATATATTTT; CDR3aa: CASSLDPGTSGNTIYF
j_gene: TRBJ2-1; d_gene: NA; abundance: few; v_gene: TRBV20-1; CDR3nt: TGCAGTGCTAGAGCTGGAGAGGGCTCCTACAATGAGCAGTTCTTC; CDR3aa: CSARAGEGSYNEQFF